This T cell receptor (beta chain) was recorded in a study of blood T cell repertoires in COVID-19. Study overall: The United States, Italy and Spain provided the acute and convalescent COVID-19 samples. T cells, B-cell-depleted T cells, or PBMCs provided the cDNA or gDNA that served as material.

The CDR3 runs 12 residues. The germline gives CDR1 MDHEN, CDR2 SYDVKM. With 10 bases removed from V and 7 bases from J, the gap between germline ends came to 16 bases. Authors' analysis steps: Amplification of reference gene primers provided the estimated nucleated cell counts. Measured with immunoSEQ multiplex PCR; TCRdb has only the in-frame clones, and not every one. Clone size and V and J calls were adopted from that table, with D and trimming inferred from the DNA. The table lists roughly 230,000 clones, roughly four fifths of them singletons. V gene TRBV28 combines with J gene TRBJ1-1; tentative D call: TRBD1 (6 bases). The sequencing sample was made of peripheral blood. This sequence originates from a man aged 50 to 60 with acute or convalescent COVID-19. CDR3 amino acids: CATDSSNLEAFF. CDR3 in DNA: TGTGCCACGGACAGCTCAAACCTTGAAGCTTTCTTT.